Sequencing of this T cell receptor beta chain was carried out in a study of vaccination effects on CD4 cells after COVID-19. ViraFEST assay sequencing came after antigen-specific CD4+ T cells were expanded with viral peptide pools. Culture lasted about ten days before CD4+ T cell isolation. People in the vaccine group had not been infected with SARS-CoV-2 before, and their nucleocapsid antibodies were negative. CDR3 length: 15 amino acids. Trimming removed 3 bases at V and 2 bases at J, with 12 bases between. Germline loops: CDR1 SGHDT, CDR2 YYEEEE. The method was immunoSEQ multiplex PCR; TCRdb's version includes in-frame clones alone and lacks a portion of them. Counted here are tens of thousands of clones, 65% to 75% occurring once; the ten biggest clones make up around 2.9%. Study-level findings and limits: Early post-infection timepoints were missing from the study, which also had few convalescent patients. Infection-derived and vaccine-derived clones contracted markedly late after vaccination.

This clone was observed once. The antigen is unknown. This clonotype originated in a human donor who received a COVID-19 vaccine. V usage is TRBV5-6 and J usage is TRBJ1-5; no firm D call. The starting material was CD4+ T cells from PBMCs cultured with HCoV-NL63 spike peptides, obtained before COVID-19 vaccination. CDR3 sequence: CASSSASEGNQPQHF. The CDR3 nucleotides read TGTGCCAGCAGCTCGGCCAGCGAGGGCAATCAGCCCCAGCATTTT. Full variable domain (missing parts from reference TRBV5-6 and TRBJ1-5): DAGVTQSPTHLIKTRGQQVTLRCSPKSGHDTVSWYQQALGQGPQFIFQYYEEEERQRGNFPDRFSGHQFPNYSSELNVNALLLGDSALYLCASSSASEGNQPQHFGDGTRLSIL.